The 22 T cell receptor beta chains in this list originate from one sample, sequenced in a study of shared T cell receptors in the human thymus. Here immunoSEQ multiplex PCR was the method, and the copy in TCRdb shows in-frame clones only, minus some. The data hold more than 550,000 clones, with more than 70% observed a single time. This same sample was also part of a study on human thymus T cells.

Material for sequencing was thymocytes. Source of these receptors: a boy younger than two with a congenital heart defect.

This chain joins TRBV25-1 and TRBJ2-3; tentative D call: TRBD2 (6 bases). Trimming left V 8 bases short and J 4 bases short, with 13 bases between. The CDR3 is 13 amino acids. In germline, CDR1 is MGHDK, CDR2 SYGVNS. CDR3: CASGVGGADTQYF. CDR3 nucleotides: TGTGCCAGCGGAGTGGGGGGTGCAGATACGCAGTATTTT.

In this sample, this clone turned up once. The V call is TRBV18, the J call TRBJ2-7, with TRBD1 identical over 7 bases. Germline trimming cut 3 bases from V and 6 bases from J; bases unmatched to any gene: 8. The V gene's germline CDR1 is KGHSH and CDR2 LQKENI. This CDR3 comprises 14 residues. CDR3 bases: TGTGCCAGCTCACCGGGGACAGTACTAGGCGAGCAGTACTTC. It encodes CASSPGTVLGEQYF.

Remarks on this clone: At one boundary the junction diverges from the germline segment, which might be a read error. The chain links TRBV10-3 to TRBJ2-6; D not resolved. The V gene's germline CDR1 is ENHRY and CDR2 SYGVKD. The CDR3 is 13 amino acids. The CDR3, as DNA: TGTGCCATCGGTGAGACAGGGGCCAACGTCCTGACTTTC. Translating it yields CAIGETGANVLTF.

This clone was detected only once. The chain recombines TRBV14 with TRBJ2-7; D unresolved. The CDR3 runs to 12 residues. The V and J ends lost 0 bases and 5 bases respectively, with 5 bases between them. From germline, CDR1 is SGHDN and CDR2 FVKESK. The CDR3 here is CASSQDTDEQYF. The CDR3 coding sequence is TGTGCCAGCAGCCAAGACACGGACGAGCAGTACTTC.

J is TRBJ1-1 and V is TRBV7-2; D possibly corresponds to TRBD1 (5 bases). The length of the CDR3 is 16 residues. Trimming stripped 4 bases from V and 2 bases from J, with 17 bases between. Germline assignment: CDR1 SGHTA and CDR2 FQGNSA. The CDR3 DNA reads as TGTGCCAGCAGCTCACTTCAGGGACTGGATAACACTGAAGCTTTCTTT. It encodes CASSSLQGLDNTEAFF.

This clone was counted only a few times. The chain employs TRBV28 and TRBJ1-5, with 7 nucleotides matching TRBD1. Trimming cost V 5 bases and J 3 bases; bases outside gene matches: 10. CDR3 length equals 16 residues. Germline CDR1 is MDHEN and CDR2 is SYDVKM. CDR3 loop: CASSPQIGQVNQPQHF. The CDR3 DNA sequence: TGTGCCAGCAGTCCCCAAATCGGACAGGTCAATCAGCCCCAGCATTTT.

The chain links TRBV5-6 to TRBJ2-3; 8 bases are shared with TRBD2. V was pared by 6 bases and J by 0 bases, with 9 bases of the junction left unmatched. CDR3 length: 16 amino acids. Germline V gives CDR1 SGHDT, CDR2 YYEEEE. The CDR3 loop is CASKSKQRESTDTQYF. For the CDR3, the DNA is TGTGCCAGCAAGAGTAAGCAGCGGGAGAGCACAGATACGCAGTATTTT.

V usage is TRBV27 and J usage is TRBJ2-7; 7 bases match TRBD1. With V trimmed by 2 bases and J by 2 bases, 18 bases remained unmatched. The CDR3 has 19 amino acids. Germline CDR1 reads MNHEY; CDR2 reads SMNVEV (reference sequence). CDR3 sequence (DNA): TGTGCCAGCAGTTTAACAGGGGCCCCCCACCTTCGGGCACCCTACGAGCAGTACTTC. Translating it yields CASSLTGAPHLRAPYEQYF.

The V call is TRBV30, the J call TRBJ1-5; perhaps TRBD1 as D (6 bases). Trimming removed 5 bases at V and 5 bases at J, with 16 bases between. The CDR3 consists of 14 residues. CDR1 GTSNPN and CDR2 SVGIG come from the germline V gene (reference sequence). This CDR3 reads CAWAGGGGDQPQHF. Here the CDR3 DNA reads TGTGCCTGGGCGGGAGGGGGAGGAGATCAGCCCCAGCATTTT.

On this clone: Different DNA sequences within this sample yield the same CDR3. This chain uses TRBV19 with TRBJ1-1; TRBD1 matches at 11 bases. CDR3 length: 14 residues. The J segment lost 4 bases and the V segment lost 5 bases, leaving 3 bases of the junction unmatched. CDR1 and CDR2 (germline): LNHDA, SQIVND (reference sequence). CDR3 residues: CASSPGQGGTEAFF. DNA for the CDR3: TGTGCCAGTAGTCCGGGACAGGGGGGCACTGAAGCTTTCTTT. Filled out from reference TRBV19 and TRBJ1-1, the complete variable domain reads DGGITQSPKYLFRKEGQNVTLSCEQNLNHDAMYWYRQDPGQGLRLIYYSQIVNDFQKGDIAEGYSVSREKKESFPLTVTSAQKNPTAFYLCASSPGQGGTEAFFGQGTRLTVV.

The V gene is TRBV19, the J gene TRBJ2-5; 8 nucleotides match TRBD1. The J call may not be correct, given that the DNA end is closer to TRBJ2-7. This CDR3 contains 14 residues. Germline CDR1 is LNHDA and CDR2 is SQIVND (reference sequence). Written as DNA, the CDR3 is TGTGCCAGTAGTAGGCCGGGACAGGCCTACGAGCAGTACTTC. It yields the protein CASSRPGQAYEQYF.

V is TRBV9 and J is TRBJ2-7, with TRBD1 matching over 7 bases. CDR1 is SGDLS, CDR2 YYNGEE, per germline. CDR3 size: 13 residues. J lost 7 bases, V lost 3 bases, and 7 bases had no gene match. The CDR3 protein is CASSADRAGEQYF. CDR3 in DNA: TGTGCCAGCAGCGCCGACAGGGCGGGTGAGCAGTACTTC.

The chain employs TRBV5-1 and TRBJ2-7; 9 nucleotides match TRBD1. Germline CDR1 is SGHRS and CDR2 is YFSETQ. CDR3 size: 16 residues. V lost 0 bases, J lost 4 bases, and 8 bases stayed unmatched. The CDR3 coding sequence is TGCGCCAGCAGCTTGGTGCCGGGACAGGGTAAGTACGAGCAGTACTTC. Its protein is CASSLVPGQGKYEQYF.

The V gene is TRBV25-1, the J gene TRBJ1-3, with TRBD1 matching over 7 bases. The CDR3 has 15 residues. Germline CDR1 is MGHDK and CDR2 is SYGVNS. Trimming at V came to 2 bases and at J to 1 base, leaving 2 bases not matched to a gene. The CDR3 nucleotides read TGTGCCAGCAGTGAAAAGGGACAGTCTGGAAACACCATATATTTT. This encodes CASSEKGQSGNTIYF.

This chain uses TRBV25-1 with TRBJ2-3; 13 nucleotides agree with TRBD2. Germline V CDR1 and CDR2: MGHDK, SYGVNS. CDR3 size: 16 residues. Trimming at V came to 3 bases and at J to 6 bases, leaving 6 bases not matched to a gene. The CDR3 is CASSDPTSGGADTQYF. Here the CDR3 DNA reads TGTGCCAGCAGTGACCCAACTAGCGGGGGGGCCGATACGCAGTATTTT.

V is TRBV11-3 and J is TRBJ2-1; 8 bases fit TRBD1. Germline V gives CDR1 SGHNT, CDR2 YENEEA. V lost 4 bases to trimming and J lost 7 bases; unmatched junction nucleotides: 6. This CDR3 spans 14 amino acids. The CDR3 loop is CASSSPGQDNEQFF. The CDR3 region has the DNA TGTGCCAGCAGCTCTCCGGGACAGGATAATGAGCAGTTCTTC.

The chain combines TRBV27 with TRBJ2-7; D unclear. V lost 5 bases and J lost 2, with 22 bases in between. The CDR3 runs 17 residues. Germline V CDR1 and CDR2: MNHEY, SMNVEV (reference sequence). The CDR3 loop is CASSPLLPRLVTYEQYF. The CDR3 DNA is TGTGCCAGCAGTCCACTCCTCCCCAGGTTGGTCACCTACGAGCAGTACTTC.

This clone occurred once. The rearrangement uses TRBV28 and TRBJ1-6, with a weak D call TRBD1 (5 bases). Germline V gene data show CDR1 as MDHEN and CDR2 as SYDVKM. This CDR3 contains 16 residues. V lost 1 base and J lost 8, with 15 bases in between. CDR3 sequence reads: CASSLFTGGMDSPLHF. The CDR3 bases are TGTGCCAGCAGTTTATTTACCGGGGGGATGGATTCACCCCTCCACTTT.

Remarks on this clone: The sample holds other DNA sequences that translate to the same CDR3. This rearrangement joins TRBV28 to TRBJ2-7; TRBD2 might be the D (6 bases). CDR1 MDHEN and CDR2 SYDVKM come from the germline V gene. V gave up 6 bases and J gave up 0 bases, with 9 bases separating them. This CDR3 is 13 amino acids long. The CDR3 DNA follows: TGTGCCAGCAGCTCCGGGAGCTCCTACGAGCAGTACTTC. Encoded protein: CASSSGSSYEQYF.

This chain links TRBV4-3 with TRBJ2-2; the match to TRBD1 covers 9 bases. This CDR3 contains 19 residues. V was clipped by 0 bases and J by 6 bases; unmatched bases: 14. CDR1 LGHNA and CDR2 YSLEER come from the germline V gene. The CDR3 DNA is TGCGCCAGCAGCCAAGATCCAACAGGGGGCTCTGTTCAGGCCGGGGAGCTGTTTTTT. Translating gives CASSQDPTGGSVQAGELFF.

The genes are TRBV28 and TRBJ1-2, with D tentatively TRBD1 (5 bases). Germline V CDR1 and CDR2: MDHEN, SYDVKM. The V end lost 5 bases, the J end lost 3 bases, and 16 bases lay between the germline ends. CDR3 length: 15 residues. CDR3 protein: CASSPLLRGDYGYTF. The CDR3 bases are TGTGCCAGCAGTCCACTTCTTCGGGGGGACTATGGCTACACCTTC.

The CDR3 here is CASSVIAGALTGELFF. The CDR3 nucleotides are TGCGCCAGCAGCGTTATAGCGGGTGCCCTCACCGGGGAGCTGTTTTTT. The chain has TRBV5-1 and TRBJ2-2, with TRBD2 identical over 7 bases. CDR3 size: 16 residues. The V segment lost 4 bases and the J segment 4 bases; nucleotides outside the gene matches: 10. Germline CDR1 reads SGHRS; CDR2 reads YFSETQ. The full variable domain, its missing parts supplied by reference TRBV5-1 and TRBJ2-2, is KAGVTQTPRYLIKTRGQQVTLSCSPISGHRSVSWYQQTPGQGLQFLFEYFSETQRNKGNFPGRFSGRQFSNSRSEMNVSTLELGDSALYLCASSVIAGALTGELFFGEGSRLTVL.